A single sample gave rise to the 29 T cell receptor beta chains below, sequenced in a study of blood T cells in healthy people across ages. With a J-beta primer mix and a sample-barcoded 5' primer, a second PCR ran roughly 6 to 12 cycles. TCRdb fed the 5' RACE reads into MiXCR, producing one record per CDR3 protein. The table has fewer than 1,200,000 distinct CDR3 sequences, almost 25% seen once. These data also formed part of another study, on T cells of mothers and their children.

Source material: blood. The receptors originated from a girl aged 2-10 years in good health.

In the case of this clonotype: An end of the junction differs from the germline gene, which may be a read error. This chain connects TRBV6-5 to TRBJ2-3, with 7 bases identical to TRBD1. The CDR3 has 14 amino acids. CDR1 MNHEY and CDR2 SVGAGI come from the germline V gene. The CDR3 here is CASRQGFSTDTQCF. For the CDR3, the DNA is TGTGCCAGCAGACAGGGGTTTAGCACAGATACGCAGTGTTTT.

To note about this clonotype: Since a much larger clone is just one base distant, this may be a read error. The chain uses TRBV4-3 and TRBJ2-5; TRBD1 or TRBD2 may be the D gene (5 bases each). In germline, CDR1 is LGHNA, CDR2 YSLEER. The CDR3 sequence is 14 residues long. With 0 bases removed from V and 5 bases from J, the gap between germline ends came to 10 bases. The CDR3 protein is CASSQDDWGETQYF. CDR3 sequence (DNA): TGCGCCAGCAGCCAAGATGATTGGGGGGAGACCCAGTACTTC.

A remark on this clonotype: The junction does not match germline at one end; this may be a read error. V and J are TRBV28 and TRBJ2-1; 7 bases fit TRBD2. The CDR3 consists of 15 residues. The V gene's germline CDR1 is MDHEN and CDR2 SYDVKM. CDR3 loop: CASKQPGLSSNEQFF. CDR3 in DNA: TGTGCCAGCAAGCAACCGGGACTATCCTCCAATGAGCAGTTCTTC.

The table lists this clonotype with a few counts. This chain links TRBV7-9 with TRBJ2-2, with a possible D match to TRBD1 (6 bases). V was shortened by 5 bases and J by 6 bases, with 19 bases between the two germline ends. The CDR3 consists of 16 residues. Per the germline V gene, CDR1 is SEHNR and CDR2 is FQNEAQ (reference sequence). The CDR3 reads CASSKPGRGTAGELFF. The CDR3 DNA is TGTGCCAGCAGCAAACCCGGCAGGGGAACGGCCGGGGAGCTGTTTTTT.

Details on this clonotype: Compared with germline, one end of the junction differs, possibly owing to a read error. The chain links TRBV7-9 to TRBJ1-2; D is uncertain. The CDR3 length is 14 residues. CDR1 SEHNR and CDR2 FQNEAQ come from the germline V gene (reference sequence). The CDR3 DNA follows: TGTGCCAGCAGCTTAGGTGGGAGTTCCTATGGCCACACCTTC. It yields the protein CASSLGGSSYGHTF.

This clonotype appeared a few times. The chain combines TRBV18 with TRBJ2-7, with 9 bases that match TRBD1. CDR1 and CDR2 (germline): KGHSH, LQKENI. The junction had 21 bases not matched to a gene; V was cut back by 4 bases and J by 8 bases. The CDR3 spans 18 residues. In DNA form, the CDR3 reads TGTGCCAGCTCACTACAGGGGGCTCCGGGACAGGACCTCGCTAAGCAGTACTTC. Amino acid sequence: CASSLQGAPGQDLAKQYF. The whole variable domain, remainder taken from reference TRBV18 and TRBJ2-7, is NAGVMQNPRHLVRRRGQEARLRCSPMKGHSHVYWYRQLPEEGLKFMVYLQKENIIDESGMPKERFSAEFPKEGPSILRIQQVVRGDSAAYFCASSLQGAPGQDLAKQYFGPGTRLTVT.

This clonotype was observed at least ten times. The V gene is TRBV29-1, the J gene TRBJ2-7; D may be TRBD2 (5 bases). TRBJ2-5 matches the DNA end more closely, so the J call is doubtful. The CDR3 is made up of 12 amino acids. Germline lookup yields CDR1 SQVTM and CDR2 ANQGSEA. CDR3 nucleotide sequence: TGCAGCGTTGGCAACGGAGGTGAGACCCAGTACTTC. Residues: CSVGNGGETQYF.

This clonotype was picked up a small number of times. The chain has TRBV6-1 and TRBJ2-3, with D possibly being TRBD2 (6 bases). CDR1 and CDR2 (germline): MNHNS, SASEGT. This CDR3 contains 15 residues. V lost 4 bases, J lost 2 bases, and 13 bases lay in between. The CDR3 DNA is TGTGCCAGCAGTGCGGGGGTACTCCCCACAGATACGCAGTATTTT. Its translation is CASSAGVLPTDTQYF.

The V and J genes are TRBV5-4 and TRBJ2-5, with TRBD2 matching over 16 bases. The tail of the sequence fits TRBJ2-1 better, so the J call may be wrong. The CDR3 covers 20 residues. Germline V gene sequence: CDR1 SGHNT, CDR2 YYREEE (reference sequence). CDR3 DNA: TGTGCCAGCAGCTTCTTAACCGGGACTAGCGGGAGGGCCGGGAGGAATGAGCAGTTCTTC. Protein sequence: CASSFLTGTSGRAGRNEQFF.

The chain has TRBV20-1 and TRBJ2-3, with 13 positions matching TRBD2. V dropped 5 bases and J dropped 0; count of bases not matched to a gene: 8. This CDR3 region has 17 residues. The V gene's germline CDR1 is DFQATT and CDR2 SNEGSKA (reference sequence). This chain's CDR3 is CSALGLAGAASTDTQYF. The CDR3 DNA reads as TGCAGTGCTCTTGGACTAGCGGGGGCTGCTAGCACAGATACGCAGTATTTT.

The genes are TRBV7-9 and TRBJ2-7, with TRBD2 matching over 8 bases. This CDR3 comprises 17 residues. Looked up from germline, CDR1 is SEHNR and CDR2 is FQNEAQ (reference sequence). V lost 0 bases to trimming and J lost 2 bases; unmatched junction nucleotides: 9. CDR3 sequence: CASSLAFGTSGTYEQYF. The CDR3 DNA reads TGTGCCAGCAGCTTAGCGTTTGGTACTAGCGGCACCTACGAGCAGTACTTC.

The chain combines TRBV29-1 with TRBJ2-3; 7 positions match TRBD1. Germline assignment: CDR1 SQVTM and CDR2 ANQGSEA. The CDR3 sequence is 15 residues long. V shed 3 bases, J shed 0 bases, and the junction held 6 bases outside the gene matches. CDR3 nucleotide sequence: TGCAGCGTTGAGTCCTGGGGACAGAGCACAGATACGCAGTATTTT. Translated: CSVESWGQSTDTQYF.

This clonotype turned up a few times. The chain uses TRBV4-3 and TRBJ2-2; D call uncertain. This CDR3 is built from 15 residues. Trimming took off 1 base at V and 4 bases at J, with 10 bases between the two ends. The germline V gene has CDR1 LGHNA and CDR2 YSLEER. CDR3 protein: CASSQVSAATGELFF. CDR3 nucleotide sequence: TGCGCCAGCAGCCAAGTTTCGGCGGCCACCGGGGAGCTGTTTTTT.

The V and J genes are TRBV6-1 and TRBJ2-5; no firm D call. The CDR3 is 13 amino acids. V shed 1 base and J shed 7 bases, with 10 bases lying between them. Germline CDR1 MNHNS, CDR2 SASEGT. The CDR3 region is CASSEVKMGTQYF. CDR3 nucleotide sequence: TGTGCCAGCAGTGAAGTCAAGATGGGGACCCAGTACTTC.

Here the CDR3 DNA reads TGTGCCAGCAGCTTCGAGGGGCTCACAGATACGCAGTATTTT. The encoded protein is CASSFEGLTDTQYF. The chain combines TRBV7-9 with TRBJ2-3; D tentatively reads TRBD1 or TRBD2 (5 bases each). V lost 3 bases and J lost 2, with 9 bases in between. Looked up from germline, CDR1 is SEHNR and CDR2 is FQNEAQ (reference sequence). This CDR3 comprises 14 residues.

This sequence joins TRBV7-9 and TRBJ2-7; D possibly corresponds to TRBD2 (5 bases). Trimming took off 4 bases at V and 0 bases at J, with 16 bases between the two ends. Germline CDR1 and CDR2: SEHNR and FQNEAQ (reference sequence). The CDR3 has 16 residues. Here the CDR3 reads CASSWASGYSSYEQYF. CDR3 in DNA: TGTGCCAGCAGCTGGGCCAGCGGTTACAGCTCCTACGAGCAGTACTTC.

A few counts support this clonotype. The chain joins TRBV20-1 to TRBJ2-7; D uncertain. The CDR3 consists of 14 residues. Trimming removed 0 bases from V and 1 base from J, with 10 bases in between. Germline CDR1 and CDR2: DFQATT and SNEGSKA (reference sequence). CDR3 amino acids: CSARDPSKSYEQYF. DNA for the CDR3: TGCAGTGCTAGAGATCCCAGCAAGTCCTACGAGCAGTACTTC.

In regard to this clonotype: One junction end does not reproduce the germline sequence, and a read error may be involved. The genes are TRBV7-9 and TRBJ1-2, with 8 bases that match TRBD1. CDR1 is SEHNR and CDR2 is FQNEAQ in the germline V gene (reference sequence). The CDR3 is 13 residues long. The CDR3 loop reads CTSSEARTGNYTF. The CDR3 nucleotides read TGTACCAGCAGCGAAGCCCGGACAGGGAACTACACCTTC.

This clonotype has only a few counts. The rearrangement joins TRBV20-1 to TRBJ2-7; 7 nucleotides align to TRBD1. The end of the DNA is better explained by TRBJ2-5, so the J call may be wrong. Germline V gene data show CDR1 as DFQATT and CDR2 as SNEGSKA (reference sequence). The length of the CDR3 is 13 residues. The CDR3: CSARWDSQETQYF. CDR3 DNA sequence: TGCAGTGCTAGATGGGACAGCCAAGAGACCCAGTACTTC.

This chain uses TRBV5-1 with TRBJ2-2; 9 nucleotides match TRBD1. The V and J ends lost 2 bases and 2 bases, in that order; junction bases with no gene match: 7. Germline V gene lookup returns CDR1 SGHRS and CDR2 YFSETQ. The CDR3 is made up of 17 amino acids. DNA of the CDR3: TGCGCCAGCAGCTTTAACCCGGGACAGGGTAACACCGGGGAGCTGTTTTTT. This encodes CASSFNPGQGNTGELFF.

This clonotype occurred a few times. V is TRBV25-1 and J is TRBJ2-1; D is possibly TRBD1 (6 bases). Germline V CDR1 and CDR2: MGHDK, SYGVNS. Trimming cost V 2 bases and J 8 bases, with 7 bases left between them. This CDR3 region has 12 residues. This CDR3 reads CASSEQGYEQFF. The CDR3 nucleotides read TGTGCCAGCAGTGAACAGGGGTATGAGCAGTTCTTC. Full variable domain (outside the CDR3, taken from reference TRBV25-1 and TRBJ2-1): EADIYQTPRYLVIGTGKKITLECSQTMGHDKMYWYQQDPGMELHLIHYSYGVNSTEKGDLSSESTVSRIRTEHFPLTLESARPSHTSQYLCASSEQGYEQFFGPGTRLTVL.

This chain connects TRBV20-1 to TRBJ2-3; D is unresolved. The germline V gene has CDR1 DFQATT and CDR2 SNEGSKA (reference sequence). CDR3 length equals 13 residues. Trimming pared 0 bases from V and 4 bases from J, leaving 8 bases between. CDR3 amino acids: CSARDPRSDTQYF. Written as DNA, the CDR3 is TGCAGTGCTAGAGATCCAAGATCAGATACGCAGTATTTT.

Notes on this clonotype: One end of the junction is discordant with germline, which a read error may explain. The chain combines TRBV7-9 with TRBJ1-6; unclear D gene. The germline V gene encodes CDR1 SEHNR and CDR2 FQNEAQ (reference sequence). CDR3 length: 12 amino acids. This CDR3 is CASSRERGPLHF. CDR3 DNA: TGCGCCAGCAGTCGAGAACGGGGACCCCTCCACTTT.

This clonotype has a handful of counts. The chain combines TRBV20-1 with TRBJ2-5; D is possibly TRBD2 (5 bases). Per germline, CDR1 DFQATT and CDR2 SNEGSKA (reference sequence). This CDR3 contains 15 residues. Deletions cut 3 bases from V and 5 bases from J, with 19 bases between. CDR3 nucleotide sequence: TGCAGTGCTAGCCCGGAGCTCGGGGTATGGGAGACCCAGTACTTC. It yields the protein CSASPELGVWETQYF.

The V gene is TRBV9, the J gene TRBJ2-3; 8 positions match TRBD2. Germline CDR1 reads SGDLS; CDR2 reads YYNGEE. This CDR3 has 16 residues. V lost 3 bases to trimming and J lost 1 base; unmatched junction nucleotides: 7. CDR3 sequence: CASSDPMRGGTDTQYF. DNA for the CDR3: TGTGCCAGCAGCGATCCTATGCGGGGGGGCACAGATACGCAGTATTTT.

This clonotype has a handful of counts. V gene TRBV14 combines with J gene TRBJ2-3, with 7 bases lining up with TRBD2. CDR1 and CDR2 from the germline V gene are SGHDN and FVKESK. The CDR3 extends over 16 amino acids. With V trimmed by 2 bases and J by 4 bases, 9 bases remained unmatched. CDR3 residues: CASSQHSGSVADTQYF. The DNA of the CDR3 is TGTGCCAGCAGCCAACATAGCGGGTCTGTCGCAGATACGCAGTATTTT. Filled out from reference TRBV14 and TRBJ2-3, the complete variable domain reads EAGVTQFPSHSVIEKGQTVTLRCDPISGHDNLYWYRRVMGKEIKFLLHFVKESKQDESGMPNNRFLAERTGGTYSTLKVQPAELEDSGVYFCASSQHSGSVADTQYFGPGTRLTVL.

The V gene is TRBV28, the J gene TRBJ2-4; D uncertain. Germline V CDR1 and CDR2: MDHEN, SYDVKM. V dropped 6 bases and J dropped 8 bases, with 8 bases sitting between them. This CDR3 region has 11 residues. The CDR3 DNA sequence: TGTGCCAGCAGCTTAGGGCACATTCAGTACTTC. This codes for CASSLGHIQYF. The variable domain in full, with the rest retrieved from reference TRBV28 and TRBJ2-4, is DVKVTQSSRYLVKRTGEKVFLECVQDMDHENMFWYRQDPGLGLRLIYFSYDVKMKEKGDIPEGYSVSREKKERFSLILESASTNQTSMYLCASSLGHIQYFGAGTRLSVL.

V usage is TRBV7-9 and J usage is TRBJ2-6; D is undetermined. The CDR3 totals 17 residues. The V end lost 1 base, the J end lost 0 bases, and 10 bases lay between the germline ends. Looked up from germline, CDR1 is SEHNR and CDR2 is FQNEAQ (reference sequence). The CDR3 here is CASSLGAGNSGANVLTF. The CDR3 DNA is TGTGCCAGCAGCTTAGGGGCTGGGAACTCTGGGGCCAACGTCCTGACTTTC.

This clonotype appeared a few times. CDR3 DNA sequence: TGTGCCAGCAGTGAATGGGGCGGGGGGGCCAGCGATACGCAGTATTTT. As protein: CASSEWGGGASDTQYF. The chain employs TRBV2 and TRBJ2-3, with TRBD2 matching over 9 bases. This CDR3 comprises 16 residues. CDR1 SNHLY and CDR2 FYNNEI come from the germline V gene. V trimming: 2 bases; J trimming: 6 bases; junction bases outside the gene matches: 9.